These 17 T cell receptor beta chains came from one sample sequenced in a study of metastatic and nonmetastatic thyroid tumors (dated by TCRdb to the early 2020s). The library was prepared using PCR. For sequencing, an Illumina HiSeq 4000 was employed. TCRdb itself trimmed the public reads at Q25 with fastp, ran MiXCR and retained productive beta chains. The sample records some 16,000 clones, 33% of which are singletons. The ten largest clones add up to more than 10% of the sample. None of the patients had been given any treatment before thyroid surgery. Material for sequencing was tumor tissue. The source of these receptors is a male donor with papillary thyroid cancer or a benign thyroid nodule (not recorded which). Some clones in this sample may be carry-over from other donors' samples.

V usage is TRBV19 and J usage is TRBJ2-2, with TRBD2 as a possible D gene (5 bases). V was trimmed by 6 bases and J by 1 base, leaving 15 bases between them. CDR3 size: 16 residues. The germline V gene has CDR1 LNHDA and CDR2 SQIVND (reference sequence). CDR3 protein: CASSPWTGRNTGELFF. The CDR3 DNA is TGTGCCAGTAGCCCCTGGACGGGGAGGAACACCGGGGAGCTGTTTTTT.

This clone was counted a single time. The rearrangement joins TRBV20-1 to TRBJ2-1; D perhaps matches TRBD2 (6 bases). Looked up from germline, CDR1 is DFQATT and CDR2 is SNEGSKA (reference sequence). The CDR3 has 15 residues. The V end was cut by 0 bases, the J end by 3 bases, with 12 bases between. The CDR3 bases are TGCAGTGCTAGAGACCGGGACTTCGACTACAATGAGCAGTTCTTC. Translating gives CSARDRDFDYNEQFF.

Of note for this clone: The conserved final phenylalanine or tryptophan is absent from the CDR3, which likely points to a read error. This chain joins TRBV6-2 or TRBV6-3 and TRBJ2-6, with unresolved D. CDR1 MNHEY and CDR2 SVGEGT come from the germline V gene. CDR3 length equals 14 residues. Trimming took off 5 bases at V and 4 bases at J, with 9 bases between the two ends. CDR3 sequence: CASSRVSGANVLTI. The CDR3, as DNA: TGTGCCAGCAGTCGAGTCTCAGGGGCCAACGTCCTGACTATC.

This clone was counted ten times or more. This chain uses TRBV5-6 with TRBJ1-2; D gene uncertain. The V gene's germline CDR1 is SGHDT and CDR2 YYEEEE. Deletions cut 4 bases from V and 2 bases from J, with 12 bases between. CDR3 length: 14 amino acids. CDR3 coding DNA: TGTGCCAGCAGCCCCGGGGAGGTAAACTATGGCTACACCTTC. Protein: CASSPGEVNYGYTF.

The chain carries TRBV20-1 and TRBJ1-1, with 10 bases matching TRBD1. This CDR3 comprises 14 residues. Trimming removed 3 bases from V and 4 bases from J; junction bases left unmatched: 5. CDR1 is DFQATT, CDR2 SNEGSKA, per germline (reference sequence). The CDR3 bases are TGCAGTGCTAGGACAGGGGGCCCTAGCACTGAAGCTTTCTTT. This sequence encodes CSARTGGPSTEAFF.

Sample share makes this clone medium-sized. V is TRBV6-1 and J is TRBJ2-1; D possibly corresponds to TRBD2 (5 bases). The CDR3 loop spans 16 amino acids. The V and J ends lost 6 bases and 7 bases respectively, with 22 bases between them. Germline assignment: CDR1 MNHNS and CDR2 SASEGT. This chain's CDR3 is CASRIRAETRINEQFF. DNA for the CDR3: TGTGCCAGCAGAATAAGAGCGGAGACACGTATTAATGAGCAGTTCTTC.

There are many counts of this clone. The V gene is TRBV5-1, the J gene TRBJ2-7; no clear D gene. The CDR3 extends over 13 amino acids. Germline loops: CDR1 SGHRS, CDR2 YFSETQ. V shed 0 bases and J shed 2 bases, with 6 bases lying between them. The CDR3 DNA reads as TGCGCCAGCAGCTTGGAGGGTACCTACGAGCAGTACTTC. Protein sequence: CASSLEGTYEQYF. The full variable domain, with the rest looked up from reference TRBV5-1 and TRBJ2-7, is KAGVTQTPRYLIKTRGQQVTLSCSPISGHRSVSWYQQTPGQGLQFLFEYFSETQRNKGNFPGRFSGRQFSNSRSEMNVSTLELGDSALYLCASSLEGTYEQYFGPGTRLTVT.

In this sample, this clone is medium-sized. The chain has TRBV19 and TRBJ1-1; D unclear. The CDR3 is 15 amino acids. The V and J ends lost 6 bases and 0 bases respectively, with 14 bases between them. Per the germline V gene, CDR1 is LNHDA and CDR2 is SQIVND (reference sequence). CDR3 bases: TGTGCCAGTAGCCCCAACACAGAATTGAACACTGAAGCTTTCTTT. Its translation: CASSPNTELNTEAFF. The whole variable domain, filled in from reference TRBV19 and TRBJ1-1, reads DGGITQSPKYLFRKEGQNVTLSCEQNLNHDAMYWYRQDPGQGLRLIYYSQIVNDFQKGDIAEGYSVSREKKESFPLTVTSAQKNPTAFYLCASSPNTELNTEAFFGQGTRLTVV.

V is TRBV20-1 and J is TRBJ2-2; D remains ambiguous. There are 13 residues in the CDR3. With 2 bases removed from V and 8 bases from J, the gap between germline ends came to 12 bases. CDR1 is DFQATT, CDR2 SNEGSKA, per germline (reference sequence). The CDR3 is CSARRPLEGELFF. Written as DNA, the CDR3 is TGCAGTGCTAGACGACCCCTTGAAGGGGAGCTGTTTTTT.

This clone is categorized as medium-sized. The J gene is TRBJ1-2, the V gene TRBV4-1, with D perhaps matching TRBD1 (5 bases). The V and J ends lost 0 bases and 5 bases respectively, with 13 bases between them. The V gene's germline CDR1 is MGHRA and CDR2 YSYEKL. There are 15 residues in the CDR3. Here the CDR3 DNA reads TGCGCCAGCAGCCAAGATCCCGGACACTCTTATGGCTACACCTTC. Protein sequence: CASSQDPGHSYGYTF.

The sample holds many counts of this clone. One end of the junction is discordant with germline, which a read error may explain. V usage is TRBV5-4 and J usage is TRBJ2-1; no clear D. This CDR3 comprises 13 residues. CDR1 and CDR2 from the germline V gene are SGHNT and YYREEE (reference sequence). The DNA for the CDR3 is TGTGTCAGCAGCTTGTTGGGCTACAATGAGCAGTTCTTC. It codes for CVSSLLGYNEQFF.

A few counts support this clone. The rearrangement uses TRBV6-1 and TRBJ2-2; tentatively, D is TRBD2 (5 bases). This CDR3 contains 14 residues. Germline V gene sequence: CDR1 MNHNS, CDR2 SASEGT. Trimming left V 1 base short and J 6 bases short, with 9 bases between. CDR3 loop: CASSEGTWAGELFF. The CDR3 DNA is TGTGCCAGCAGTGAAGGGACTTGGGCCGGGGAGCTGTTTTTT.

V gene TRBV13 combines with J gene TRBJ1-2; TRBD1 is a possible D gene (5 bases). From germline, CDR1 is PRHDT and CDR2 FYEKMQ (reference sequence). There are 13 residues in the CDR3. V was pared by 4 bases and J by 8 bases, with 14 bases between. As DNA, the CDR3 is TGTGCCAGCAGCTACCGAGGGGCGTGCGGCTACACCTTC. The encoded protein is CASSYRGACGYTF.

In the case of this clone: Germline is not matched at one junction end, which may reflect a read error. The chain employs TRBV9 and TRBJ2-3; 7 bases agree with TRBD2. This CDR3 spans 17 amino acids. CDR1 SGDLS and CDR2 YYNGEE come from the germline V gene. The CDR3 loop reads CASSVVGTTWGTDPQYF. CDR3 DNA sequence: TGTGCCAGCAGCGTAGTCGGGACTACCTGGGGCACAGATCCGCAGTATTTT.

This clone was seen at least ten times. J is TRBJ2-2 and V is TRBV3-1, with 10 bases aligning to TRBD2. J was trimmed by 5 bases and V by 4 bases; bases with no gene match: 13. Per the germline V gene, CDR1 is LGHDT and CDR2 is YNNKEL (reference sequence). The CDR3 spans 18 residues. The CDR3 DNA reads TGTGCCAGCAGCCCCTTCTTGGTAGCGGGAGGAAGAACCGGGGAGCTGTTTTTT. Amino acids: CASSPFLVAGGRTGELFF.

This chain connects TRBV5-1 to TRBJ1-1; the match to TRBD1 covers 7 bases. Germline lookup yields CDR1 SGHRS and CDR2 YFSETQ. CDR3 length: 14 amino acids. Trimming took 0 bases from V and 3 from J; bases not matched to a gene: 2. CDR3 amino acids: CASSLAGGYTEAFF. CDR3 sequence (DNA): TGCGCCAGCAGCTTGGCAGGGGGATACACTGAAGCTTTCTTT.

For this clone: Germline is not matched at one junction end, which may reflect a read error. The V call is TRBV18, the J call TRBJ1-5; D might be TRBD1 (6 bases). Germline CDR1 is KGHSH and CDR2 is LQKENI. CDR3 length: 16 residues. For the CDR3, the DNA is TGTGCCAGCTCACCACTAGGGGGGCGTAGCAATCAGCCCCCGCATTTT. It is translated as CASSPLGGRSNQPPHF.